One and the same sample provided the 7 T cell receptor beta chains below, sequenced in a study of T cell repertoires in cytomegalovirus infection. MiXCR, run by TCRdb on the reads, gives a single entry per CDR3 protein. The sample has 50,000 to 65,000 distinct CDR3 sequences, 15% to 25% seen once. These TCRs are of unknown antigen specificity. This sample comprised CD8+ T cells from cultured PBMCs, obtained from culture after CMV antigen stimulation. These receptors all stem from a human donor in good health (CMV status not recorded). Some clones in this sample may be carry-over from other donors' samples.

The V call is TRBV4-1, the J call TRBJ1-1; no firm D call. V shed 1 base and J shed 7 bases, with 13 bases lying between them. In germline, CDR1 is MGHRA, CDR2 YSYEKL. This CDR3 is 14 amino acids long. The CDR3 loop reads CASSQGETRDEAFF. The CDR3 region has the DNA TGCGCCAGCAGCCAAGGGGAGACCCGGGATGAAGCTTTCTTT.

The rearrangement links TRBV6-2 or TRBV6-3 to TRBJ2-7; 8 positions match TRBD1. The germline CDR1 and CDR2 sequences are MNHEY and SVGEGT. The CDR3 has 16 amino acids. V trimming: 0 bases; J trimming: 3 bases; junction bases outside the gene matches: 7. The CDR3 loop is CASSYSRDRGNYEQYF. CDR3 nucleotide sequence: TGTGCCAGCAGTTACTCGAGAGACAGGGGAAACTACGAGCAGTACTTC.

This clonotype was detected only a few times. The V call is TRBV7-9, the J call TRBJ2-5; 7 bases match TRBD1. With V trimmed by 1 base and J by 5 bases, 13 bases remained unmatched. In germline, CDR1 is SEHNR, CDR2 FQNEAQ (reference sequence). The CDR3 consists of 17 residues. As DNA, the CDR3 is TGTGCCAGCAGCTTAGTCGAGACGCCAACAGGGGTCGAGACCCAGTACTTC. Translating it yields CASSLVETPTGVETQYF.

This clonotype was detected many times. CDR3: CASSQASVGSPLHF. The DNA for the CDR3 is TGCGCCAGCAGCCAAGCCTCCGTCGGTTCACCCCTCCACTTT. The chain employs TRBV4-3 and TRBJ1-6, with no clear D. The ends were cut back, 1 base at V and 9 bases at J, with 10 bases in the middle. Germline V lookup: CDR1 LGHNA, CDR2 YSLEER. The CDR3 has 14 amino acids.

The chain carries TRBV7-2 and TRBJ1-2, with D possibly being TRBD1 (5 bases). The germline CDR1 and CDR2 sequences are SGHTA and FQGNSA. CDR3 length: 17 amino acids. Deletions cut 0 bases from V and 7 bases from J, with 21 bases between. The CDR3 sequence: CASSLAETDLPLGGYTF. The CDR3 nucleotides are TGTGCCAGCAGCTTAGCTGAGACAGACCTGCCTCTGGGTGGCTACACCTTC.

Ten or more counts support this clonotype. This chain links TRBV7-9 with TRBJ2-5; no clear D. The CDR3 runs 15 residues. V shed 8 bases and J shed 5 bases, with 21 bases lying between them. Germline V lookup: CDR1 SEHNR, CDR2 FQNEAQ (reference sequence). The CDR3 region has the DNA TGTGCCAGCGTCCTCGGGCTGGCTCCCCGGGAGACCCAGTACTTC. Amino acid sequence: CASVLGLAPRETQYF.

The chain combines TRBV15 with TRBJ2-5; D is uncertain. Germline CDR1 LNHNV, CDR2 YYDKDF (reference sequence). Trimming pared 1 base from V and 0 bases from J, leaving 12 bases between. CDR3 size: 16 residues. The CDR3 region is CATSRASQMYQETQYF. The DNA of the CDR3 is TGTGCCACCAGCAGAGCGTCGCAAATGTACCAAGAGACCCAGTACTTC.